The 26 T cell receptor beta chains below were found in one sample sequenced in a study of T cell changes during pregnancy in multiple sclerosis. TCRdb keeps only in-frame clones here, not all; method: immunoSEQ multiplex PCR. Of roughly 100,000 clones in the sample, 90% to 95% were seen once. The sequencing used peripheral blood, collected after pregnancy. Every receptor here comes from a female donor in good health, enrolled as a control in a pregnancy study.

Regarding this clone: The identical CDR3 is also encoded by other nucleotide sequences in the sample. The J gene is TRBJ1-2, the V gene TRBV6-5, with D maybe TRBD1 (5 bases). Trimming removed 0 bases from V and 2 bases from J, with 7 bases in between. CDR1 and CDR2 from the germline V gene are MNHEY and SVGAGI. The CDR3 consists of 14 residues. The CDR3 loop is CASSYSRQNYGYTF. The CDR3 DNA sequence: TGTGCCAGCAGTTACTCCCGACAGAACTATGGCTACACCTTC.

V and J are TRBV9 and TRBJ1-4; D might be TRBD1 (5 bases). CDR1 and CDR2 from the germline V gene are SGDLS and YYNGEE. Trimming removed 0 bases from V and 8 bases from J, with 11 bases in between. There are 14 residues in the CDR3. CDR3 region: CASSVVGREEKLFF. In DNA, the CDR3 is TGTGCCAGCAGCGTAGTAGGCAGGGAAGAAAAACTGTTTTTT.

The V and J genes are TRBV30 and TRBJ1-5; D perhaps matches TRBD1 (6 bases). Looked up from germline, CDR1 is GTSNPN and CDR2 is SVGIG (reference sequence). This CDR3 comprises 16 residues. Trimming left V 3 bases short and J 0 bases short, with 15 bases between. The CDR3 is CAWRKGQKVSNQPQHF. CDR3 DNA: TGTGCCTGGAGGAAAGGACAGAAAGTTAGCAATCAGCCCCAGCATTTT.

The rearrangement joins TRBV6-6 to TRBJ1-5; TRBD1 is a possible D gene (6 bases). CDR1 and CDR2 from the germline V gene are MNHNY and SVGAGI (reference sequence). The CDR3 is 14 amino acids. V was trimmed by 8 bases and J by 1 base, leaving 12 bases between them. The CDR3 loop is CASWGGGSNQPQHF. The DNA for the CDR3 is TGTGCCAGCTGGGGGGGCGGAAGCAATCAGCCCCAGCATTTT.

The CDR3 sequence: CASRGDRGFSVPLHF. CDR3 nucleotides: TGTGCCAGCAGGGGGGACAGGGGGTTTAGTGTACCCCTCCACTTT. The chain recombines TRBV28 with TRBJ1-6, with 11 positions matching TRBD1. Germline CDR1 MDHEN, CDR2 SYDVKM. V lost 6 bases and J lost 12; bases outside the gene matches: 10. This CDR3 is built from 15 residues.

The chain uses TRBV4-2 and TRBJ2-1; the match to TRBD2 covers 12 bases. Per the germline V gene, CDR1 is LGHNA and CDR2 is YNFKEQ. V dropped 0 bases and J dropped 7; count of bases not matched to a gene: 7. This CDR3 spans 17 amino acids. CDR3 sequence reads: CASSQEGGLAGRNEQFF. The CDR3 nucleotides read TGTGCCAGCAGCCAAGAGGGAGGACTAGCGGGGCGGAATGAGCAGTTCTTC.

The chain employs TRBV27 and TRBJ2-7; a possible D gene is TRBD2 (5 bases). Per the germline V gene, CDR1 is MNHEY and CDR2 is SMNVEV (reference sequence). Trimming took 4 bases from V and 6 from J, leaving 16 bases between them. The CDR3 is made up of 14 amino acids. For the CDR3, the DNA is TGTGCCAGCAGTTCAGATCCCCGGGGTGGCGAGCAGTACTTC. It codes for CASSSDPRGGEQYF.

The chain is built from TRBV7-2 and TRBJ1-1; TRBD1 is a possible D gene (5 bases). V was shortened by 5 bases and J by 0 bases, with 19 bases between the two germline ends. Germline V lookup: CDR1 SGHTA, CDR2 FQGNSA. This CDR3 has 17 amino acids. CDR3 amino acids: CASSPQGKGIMNTEAFF. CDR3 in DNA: TGTGCCAGCAGCCCCCAGGGAAAGGGGATAATGAACACTGAAGCTTTCTTT.

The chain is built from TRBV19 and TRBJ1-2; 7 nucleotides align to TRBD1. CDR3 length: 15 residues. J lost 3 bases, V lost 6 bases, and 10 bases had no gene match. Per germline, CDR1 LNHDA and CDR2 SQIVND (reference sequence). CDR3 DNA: TGTGCCAGTAGGACCTCAACAGGGGCCCACTATGGCTACACCTTC. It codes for CASRTSTGAHYGYTF.

CDR3 nucleotide sequence: TGTGCCAGCAGTTCCAGGGAGGGGAATCAGCCCCAGCATTTT. It yields the protein CASSSREGNQPQHF. J is TRBJ1-5 and V is TRBV5-6; tentative D call: TRBD1 (5 bases). CDR1 SGHDT and CDR2 YYEEEE come from the germline V gene. The CDR3 covers 14 residues. Trimming cost V 5 bases and J 4 bases, with 13 bases left between them.

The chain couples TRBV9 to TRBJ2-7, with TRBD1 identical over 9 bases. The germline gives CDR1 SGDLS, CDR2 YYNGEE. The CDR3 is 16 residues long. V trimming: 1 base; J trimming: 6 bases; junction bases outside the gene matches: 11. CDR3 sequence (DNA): TGTGCCAGCAGCGTAAGGGGGACAGGGAGCCTTCTCGAGCAGTACTTC. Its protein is CASSVRGTGSLLEQYF.

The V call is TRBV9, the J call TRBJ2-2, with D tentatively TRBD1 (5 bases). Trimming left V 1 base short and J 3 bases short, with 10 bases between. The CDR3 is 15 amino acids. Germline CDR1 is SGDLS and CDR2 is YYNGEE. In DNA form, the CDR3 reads TGTGCCAGCAGCGTAAACCAGGGATACACCGGGGAGCTGTTTTTT. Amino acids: CASSVNQGYTGELFF.

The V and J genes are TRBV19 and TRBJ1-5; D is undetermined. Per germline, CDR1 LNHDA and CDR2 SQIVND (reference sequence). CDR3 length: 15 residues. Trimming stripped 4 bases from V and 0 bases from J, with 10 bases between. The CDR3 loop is CASSTDGDSNQPQHF. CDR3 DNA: TGTGCCAGTAGTACCGACGGAGATAGCAATCAGCCCCAGCATTTT.

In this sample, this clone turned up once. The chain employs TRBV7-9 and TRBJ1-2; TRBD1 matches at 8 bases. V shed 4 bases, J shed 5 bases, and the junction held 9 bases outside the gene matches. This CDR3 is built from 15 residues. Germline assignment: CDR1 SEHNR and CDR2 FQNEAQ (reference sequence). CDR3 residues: CASSSSPDRGYGYTF. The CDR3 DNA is TGTGCCAGCAGCTCCTCACCCGACAGGGGATATGGCTACACCTTC.

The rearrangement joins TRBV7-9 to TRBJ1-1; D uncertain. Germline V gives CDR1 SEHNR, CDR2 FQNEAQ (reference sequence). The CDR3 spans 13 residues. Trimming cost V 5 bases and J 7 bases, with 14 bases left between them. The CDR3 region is CASSPRSGNEAFF. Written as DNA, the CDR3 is TGTGCCAGCAGCCCCCGCTCGGGAAATGAAGCTTTCTTT.

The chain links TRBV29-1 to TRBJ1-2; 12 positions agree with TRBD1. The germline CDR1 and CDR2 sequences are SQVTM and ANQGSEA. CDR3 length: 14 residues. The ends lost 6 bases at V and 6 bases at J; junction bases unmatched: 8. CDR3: CSVGGGQGADGYTF. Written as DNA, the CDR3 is TGCAGCGTGGGAGGGGGACAGGGGGCGGATGGCTACACCTTC.

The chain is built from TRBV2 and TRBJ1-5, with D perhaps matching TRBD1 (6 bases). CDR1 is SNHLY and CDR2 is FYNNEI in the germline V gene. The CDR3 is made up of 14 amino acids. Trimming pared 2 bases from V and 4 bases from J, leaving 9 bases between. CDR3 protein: CASSEQGYNQPQHF. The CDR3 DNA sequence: TGTGCCAGCAGTGAACAGGGGTATAATCAGCCCCAGCATTTT.

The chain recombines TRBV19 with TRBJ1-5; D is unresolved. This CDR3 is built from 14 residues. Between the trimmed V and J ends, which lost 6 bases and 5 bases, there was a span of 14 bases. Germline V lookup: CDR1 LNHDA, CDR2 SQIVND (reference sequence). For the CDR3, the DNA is TGTGCCAGTAGGGGCACCCGGCTCTATCAGCCCCAGCATTTT. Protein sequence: CASRGTRLYQPQHF.

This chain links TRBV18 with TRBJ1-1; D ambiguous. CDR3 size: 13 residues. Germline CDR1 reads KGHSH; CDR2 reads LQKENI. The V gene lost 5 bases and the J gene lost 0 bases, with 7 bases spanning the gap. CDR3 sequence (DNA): TGTGCCAGCTCAGAGTCGGTGAACACTGAAGCTTTCTTT. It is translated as CASSESVNTEAFF.

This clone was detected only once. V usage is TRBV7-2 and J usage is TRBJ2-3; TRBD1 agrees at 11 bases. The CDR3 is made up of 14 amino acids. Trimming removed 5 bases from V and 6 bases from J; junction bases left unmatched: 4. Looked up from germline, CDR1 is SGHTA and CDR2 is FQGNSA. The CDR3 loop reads CASSRTGGGDTQYF. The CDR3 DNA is TGTGCCAGCAGCCGGACAGGGGGCGGGGATACGCAGTATTTT.

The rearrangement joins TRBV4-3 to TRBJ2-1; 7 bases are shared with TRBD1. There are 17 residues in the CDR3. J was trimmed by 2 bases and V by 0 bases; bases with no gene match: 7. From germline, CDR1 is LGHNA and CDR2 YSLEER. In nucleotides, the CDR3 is TGCGCCAGCAGCCAAGACGTCCGACAGGGACCCTACAATGAGCAGTTCTTC. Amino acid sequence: CASSQDVRQGPYNEQFF.

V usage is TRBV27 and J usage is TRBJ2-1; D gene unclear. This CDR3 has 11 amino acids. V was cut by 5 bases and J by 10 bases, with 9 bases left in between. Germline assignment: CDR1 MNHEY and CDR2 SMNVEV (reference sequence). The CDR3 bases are TGTGCCAGCAGTGAACGACAAGAGCAGTTCTTC. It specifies CASSERQEQFF.

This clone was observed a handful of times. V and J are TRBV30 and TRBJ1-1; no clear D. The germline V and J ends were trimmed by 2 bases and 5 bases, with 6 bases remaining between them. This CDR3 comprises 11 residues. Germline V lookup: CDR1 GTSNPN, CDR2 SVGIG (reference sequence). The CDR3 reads CAWSRRTEAFF. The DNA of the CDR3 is TGTGCCTGGAGTCGCCGGACTGAAGCTTTCTTT.

The CDR3 spells CASRSLSGLNSPLHF. CDR3 DNA: TGTGCCAGCAGATCCCTTTCGGGTCTAAATTCACCCCTCCACTTT. The chain links TRBV11-2 to TRBJ1-6; D unresolved. CDR3 length: 15 amino acids. V lost 6 bases and J 7 bases, leaving 16 bases between the germline ends. Germline V gives CDR1 SGHAT, CDR2 FQNNGV.

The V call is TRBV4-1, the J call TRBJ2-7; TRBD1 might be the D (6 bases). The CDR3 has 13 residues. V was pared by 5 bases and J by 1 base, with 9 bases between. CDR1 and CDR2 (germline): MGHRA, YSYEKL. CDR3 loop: CASSSDRSYEQYF. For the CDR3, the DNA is TGCGCCAGCAGCTCGGACAGATCCTACGAGCAGTACTTC.

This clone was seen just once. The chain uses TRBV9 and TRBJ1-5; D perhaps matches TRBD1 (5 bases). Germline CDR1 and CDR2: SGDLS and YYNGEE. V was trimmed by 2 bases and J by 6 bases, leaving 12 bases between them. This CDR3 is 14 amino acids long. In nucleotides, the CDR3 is TGTGCCAGCAGCGTGGGGCTGAACCCTCAGCCCCAGCATTTT. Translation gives CASSVGLNPQPQHF.